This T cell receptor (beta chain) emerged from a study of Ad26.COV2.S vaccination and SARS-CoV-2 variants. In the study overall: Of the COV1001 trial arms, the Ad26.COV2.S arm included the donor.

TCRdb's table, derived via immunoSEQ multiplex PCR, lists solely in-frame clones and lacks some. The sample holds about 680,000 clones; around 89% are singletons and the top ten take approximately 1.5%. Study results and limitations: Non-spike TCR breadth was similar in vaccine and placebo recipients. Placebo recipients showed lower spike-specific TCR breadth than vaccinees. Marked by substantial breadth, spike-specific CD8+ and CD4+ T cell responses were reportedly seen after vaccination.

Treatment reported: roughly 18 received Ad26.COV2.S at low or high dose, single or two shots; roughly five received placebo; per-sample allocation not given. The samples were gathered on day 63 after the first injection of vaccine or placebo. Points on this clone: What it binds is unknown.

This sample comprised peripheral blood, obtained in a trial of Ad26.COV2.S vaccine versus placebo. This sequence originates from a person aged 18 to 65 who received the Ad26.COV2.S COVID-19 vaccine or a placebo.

CDR3 sequence: CASSSLDTQYF. In DNA form, the CDR3 reads TGCGCCAGCAGCTCCTTAGATACGCAGTATTTT. The V and J genes are TRBV5-1 and TRBJ2-3; D is unclear. Germline lookup yields CDR1 SGHRS and CDR2 YFSETQ. CDR3 length: 11 residues. V shed 3 bases and J shed 5 bases, with 4 bases lying between them.